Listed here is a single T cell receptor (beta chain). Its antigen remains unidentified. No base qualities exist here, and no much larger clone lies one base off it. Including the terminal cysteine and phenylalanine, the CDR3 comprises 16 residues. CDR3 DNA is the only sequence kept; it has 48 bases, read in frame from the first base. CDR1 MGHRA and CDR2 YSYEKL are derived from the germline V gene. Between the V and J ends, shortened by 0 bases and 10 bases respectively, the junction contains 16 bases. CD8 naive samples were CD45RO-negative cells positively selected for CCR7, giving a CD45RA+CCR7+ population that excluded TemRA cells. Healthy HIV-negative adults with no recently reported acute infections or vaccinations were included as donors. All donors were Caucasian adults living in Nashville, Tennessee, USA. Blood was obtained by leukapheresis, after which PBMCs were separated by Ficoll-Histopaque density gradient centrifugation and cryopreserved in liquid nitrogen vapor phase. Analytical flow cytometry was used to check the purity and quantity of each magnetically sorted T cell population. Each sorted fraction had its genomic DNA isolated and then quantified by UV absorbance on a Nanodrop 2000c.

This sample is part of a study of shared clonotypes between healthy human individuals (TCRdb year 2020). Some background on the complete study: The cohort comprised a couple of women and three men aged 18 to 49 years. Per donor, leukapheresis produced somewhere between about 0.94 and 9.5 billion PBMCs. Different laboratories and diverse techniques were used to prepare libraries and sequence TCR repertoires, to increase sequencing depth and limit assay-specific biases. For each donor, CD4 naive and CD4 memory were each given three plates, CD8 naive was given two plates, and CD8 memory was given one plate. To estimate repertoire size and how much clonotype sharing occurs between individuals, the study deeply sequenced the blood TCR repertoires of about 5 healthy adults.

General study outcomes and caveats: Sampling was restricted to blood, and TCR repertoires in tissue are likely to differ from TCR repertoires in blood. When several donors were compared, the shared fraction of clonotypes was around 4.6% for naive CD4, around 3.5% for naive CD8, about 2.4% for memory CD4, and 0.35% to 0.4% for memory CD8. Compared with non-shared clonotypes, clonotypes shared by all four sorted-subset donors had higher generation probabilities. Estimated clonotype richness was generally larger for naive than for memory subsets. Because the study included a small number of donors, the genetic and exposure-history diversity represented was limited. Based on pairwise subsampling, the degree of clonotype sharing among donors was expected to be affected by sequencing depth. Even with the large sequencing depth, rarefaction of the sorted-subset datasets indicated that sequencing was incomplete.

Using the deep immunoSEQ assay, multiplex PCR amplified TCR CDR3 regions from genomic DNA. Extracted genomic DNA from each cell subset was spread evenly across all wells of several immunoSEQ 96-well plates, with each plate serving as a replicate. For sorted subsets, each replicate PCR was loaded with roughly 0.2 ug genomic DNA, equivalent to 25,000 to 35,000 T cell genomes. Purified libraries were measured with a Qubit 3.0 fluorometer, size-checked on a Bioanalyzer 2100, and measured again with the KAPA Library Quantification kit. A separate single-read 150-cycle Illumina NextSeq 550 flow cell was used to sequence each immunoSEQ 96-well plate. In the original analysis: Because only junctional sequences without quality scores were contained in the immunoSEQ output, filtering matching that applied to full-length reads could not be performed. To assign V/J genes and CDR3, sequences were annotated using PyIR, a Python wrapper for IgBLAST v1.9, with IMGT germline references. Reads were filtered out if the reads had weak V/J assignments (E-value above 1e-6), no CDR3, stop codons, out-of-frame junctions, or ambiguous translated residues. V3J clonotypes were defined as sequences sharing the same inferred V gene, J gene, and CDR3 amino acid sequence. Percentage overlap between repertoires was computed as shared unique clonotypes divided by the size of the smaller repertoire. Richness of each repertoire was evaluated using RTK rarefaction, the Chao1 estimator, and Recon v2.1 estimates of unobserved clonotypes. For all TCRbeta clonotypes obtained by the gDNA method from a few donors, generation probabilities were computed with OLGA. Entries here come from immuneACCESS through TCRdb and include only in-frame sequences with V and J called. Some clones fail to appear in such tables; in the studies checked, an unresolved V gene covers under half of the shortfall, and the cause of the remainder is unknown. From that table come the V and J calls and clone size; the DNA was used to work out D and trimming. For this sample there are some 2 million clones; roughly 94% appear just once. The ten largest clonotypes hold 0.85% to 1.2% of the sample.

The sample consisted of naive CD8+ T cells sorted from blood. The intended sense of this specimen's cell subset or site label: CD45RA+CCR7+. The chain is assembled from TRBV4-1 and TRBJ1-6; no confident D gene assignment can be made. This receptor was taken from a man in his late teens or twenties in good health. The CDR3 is CASSQEAGPLGSPLHF. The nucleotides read TGCGCCAGCAGCCAAGAGGCCGGGCCCTTGGGGTCACCCCTCCACTTT.